This T cell receptor beta chain was captured in a study of blood T cell repertoires in COVID-19. Looking at the study overall: COVID-19 samples, acute and convalescent, were from the United States, Italy and Spain. The analysed material was cDNA or gDNA that came from T cells, B-cell-depleted T cells, or PBMCs.

Authors' analysis steps: Estimated nucleated cell counts came from reference gene primer amplification. Assay: immunoSEQ multiplex PCR; the TCRdb copy retains only in-frame clones and omits some. Clone size and the V and J calls come from that table; the DNA yielded D and trimming. The sample yields some 180,000 clones, around 85% seen once. The CDR3 consists of 13 residues. Germline CDR1 and CDR2: LNHDA and SQIVND (reference sequence). Losses at the gene ends were 8 bases for V and 2 bases for J; bases not matched to a gene: 6. Only one count was recorded for this clone. This rearrangement joins TRBV19 to TRBJ2-7; 7 bases match TRBD1. The sequence derives from a woman between 55 and 75 years old with acute or convalescent COVID-19. Sequencing was performed on peripheral blood. The CDR3 DNA sequence: TGTGCCAGTGCAGGGACAGTCCCCTACGAGCAGTACTTC. Its translation is CASAGTVPYEQYF.